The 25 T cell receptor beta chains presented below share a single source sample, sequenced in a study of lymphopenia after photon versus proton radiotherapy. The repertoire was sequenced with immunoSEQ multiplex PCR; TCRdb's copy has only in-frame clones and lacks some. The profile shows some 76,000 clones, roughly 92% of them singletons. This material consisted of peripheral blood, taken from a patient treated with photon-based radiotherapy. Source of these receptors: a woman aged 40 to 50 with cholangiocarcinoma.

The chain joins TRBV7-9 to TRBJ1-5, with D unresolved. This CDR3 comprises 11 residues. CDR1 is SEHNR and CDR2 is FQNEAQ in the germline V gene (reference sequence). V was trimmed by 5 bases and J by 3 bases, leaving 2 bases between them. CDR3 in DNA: TGTGCCAGCAGCAACAATCAGCCCCAGCATTTT. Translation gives CASSNNQPQHF.

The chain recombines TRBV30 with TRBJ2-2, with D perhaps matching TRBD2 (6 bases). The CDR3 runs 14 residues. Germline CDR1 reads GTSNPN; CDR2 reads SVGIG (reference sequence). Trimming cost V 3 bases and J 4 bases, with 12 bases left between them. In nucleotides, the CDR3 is TGTGCCTGGAGCGGGAGAAGGGGCACCGGGGAGCTGTTTTTT. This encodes CAWSGRRGTGELFF.

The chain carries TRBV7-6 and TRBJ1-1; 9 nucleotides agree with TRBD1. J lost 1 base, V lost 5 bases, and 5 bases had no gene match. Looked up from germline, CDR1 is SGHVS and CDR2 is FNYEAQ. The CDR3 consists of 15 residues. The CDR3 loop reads CASSGTGGPNTEAFF. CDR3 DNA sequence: TGTGCCAGCAGCGGAACAGGGGGCCCGAACACTGAAGCTTTCTTT.

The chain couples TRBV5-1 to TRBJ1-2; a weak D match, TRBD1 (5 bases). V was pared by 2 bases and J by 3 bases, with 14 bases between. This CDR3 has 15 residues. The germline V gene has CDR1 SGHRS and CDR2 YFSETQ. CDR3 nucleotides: TGCGCCAGCAGCTTCTACCAAGGGGTGGACTATGGCTACACCTTC. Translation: CASSFYQGVDYGYTF.

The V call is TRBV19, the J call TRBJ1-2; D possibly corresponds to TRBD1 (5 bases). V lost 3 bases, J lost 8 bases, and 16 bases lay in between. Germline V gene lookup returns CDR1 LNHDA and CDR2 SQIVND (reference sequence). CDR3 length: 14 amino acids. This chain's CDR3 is CASSIARDYSGYTF. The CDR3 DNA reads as TGTGCCAGTAGTATCGCCAGGGACTACTCAGGCTACACCTTC.

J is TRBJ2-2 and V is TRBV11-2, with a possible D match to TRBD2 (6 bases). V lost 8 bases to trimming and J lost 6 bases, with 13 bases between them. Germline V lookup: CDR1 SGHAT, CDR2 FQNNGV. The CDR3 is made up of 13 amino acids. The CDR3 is CASGEVAAGELFF. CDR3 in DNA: TGTGCCAGCGGGGAGGTAGCAGCCGGGGAGCTGTTTTTT.

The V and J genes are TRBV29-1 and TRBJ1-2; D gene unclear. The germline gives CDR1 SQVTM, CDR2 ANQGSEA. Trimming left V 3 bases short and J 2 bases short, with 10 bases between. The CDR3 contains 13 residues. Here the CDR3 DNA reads TGCAGCGTTGAGGGCAGCATGAACTATGGCTACACCTTC. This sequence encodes CSVEGSMNYGYTF.

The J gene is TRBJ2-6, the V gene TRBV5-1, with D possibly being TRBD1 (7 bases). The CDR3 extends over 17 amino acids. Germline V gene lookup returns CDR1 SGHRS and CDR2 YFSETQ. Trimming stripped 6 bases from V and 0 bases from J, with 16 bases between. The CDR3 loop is CASNLQGRPSGANVLTF. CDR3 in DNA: TGCGCCAGCAACCTACAGGGGAGGCCCTCTGGGGCCAACGTCCTGACTTTC.

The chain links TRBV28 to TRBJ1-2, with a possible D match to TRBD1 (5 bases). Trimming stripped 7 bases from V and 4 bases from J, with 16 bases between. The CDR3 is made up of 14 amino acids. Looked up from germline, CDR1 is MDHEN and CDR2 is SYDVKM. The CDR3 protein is CASTGGPPAYGYTF. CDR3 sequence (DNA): TGTGCCAGCACTGGGGGACCTCCCGCCTATGGCTACACCTTC.

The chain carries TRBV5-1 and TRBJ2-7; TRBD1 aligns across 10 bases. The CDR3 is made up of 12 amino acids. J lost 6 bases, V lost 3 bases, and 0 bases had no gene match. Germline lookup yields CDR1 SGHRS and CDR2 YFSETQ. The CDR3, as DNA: TGCGCCAGCAGCTGGGACAGGGGCGAGCAGTACTTC. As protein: CASSWDRGEQYF.

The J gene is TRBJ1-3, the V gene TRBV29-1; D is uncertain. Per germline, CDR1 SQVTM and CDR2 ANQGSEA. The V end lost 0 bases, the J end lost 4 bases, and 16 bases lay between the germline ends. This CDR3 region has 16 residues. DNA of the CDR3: TGCAGCGTTGAAGAGGGCGCGGGTGCCTGGGGAAACACCATATATTTT. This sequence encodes CSVEEGAGAWGNTIYF.

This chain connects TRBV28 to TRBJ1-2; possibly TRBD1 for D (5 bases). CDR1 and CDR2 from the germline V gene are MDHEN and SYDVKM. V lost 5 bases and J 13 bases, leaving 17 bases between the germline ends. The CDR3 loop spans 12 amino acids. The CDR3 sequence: CASSPSGGRCTF. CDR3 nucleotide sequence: TGTGCCAGCAGTCCCTCGGGGGGTAGATGCACCTTC.

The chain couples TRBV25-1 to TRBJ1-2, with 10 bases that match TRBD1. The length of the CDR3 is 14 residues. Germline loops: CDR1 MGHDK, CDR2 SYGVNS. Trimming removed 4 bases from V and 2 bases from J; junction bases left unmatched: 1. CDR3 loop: CASSGDRGNYGYTF. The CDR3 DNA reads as TGTGCCAGCAGTGGGGACAGGGGAAACTATGGCTACACCTTC.

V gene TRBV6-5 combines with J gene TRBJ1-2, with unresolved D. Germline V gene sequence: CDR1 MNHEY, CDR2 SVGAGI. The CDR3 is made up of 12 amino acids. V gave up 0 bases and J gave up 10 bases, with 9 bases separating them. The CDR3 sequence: CASSYSREFYTF. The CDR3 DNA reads TGTGCCAGCAGTTACTCGCGGGAATTCTACACCTTC.

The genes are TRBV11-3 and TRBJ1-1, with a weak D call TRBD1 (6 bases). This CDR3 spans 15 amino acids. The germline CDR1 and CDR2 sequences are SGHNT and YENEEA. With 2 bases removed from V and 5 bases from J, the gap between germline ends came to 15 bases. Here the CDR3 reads CASSLIRDKVTEAFF. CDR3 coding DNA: TGTGCCAGCAGCTTAATTCGGGACAAGGTGACTGAAGCTTTCTTT.

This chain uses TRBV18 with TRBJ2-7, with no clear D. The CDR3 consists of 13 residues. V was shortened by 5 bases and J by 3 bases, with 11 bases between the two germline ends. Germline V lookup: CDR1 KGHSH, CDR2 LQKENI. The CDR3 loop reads CASSAPADYEQYF. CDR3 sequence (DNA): TGTGCCAGCTCAGCCCCGGCCGACTACGAGCAGTACTTC.

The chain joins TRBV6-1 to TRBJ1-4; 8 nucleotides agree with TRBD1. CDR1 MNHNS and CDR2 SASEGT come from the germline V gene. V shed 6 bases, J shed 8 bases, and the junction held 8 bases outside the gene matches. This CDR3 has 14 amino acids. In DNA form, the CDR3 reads TGTGCCAGCAGCAACAGGGGGAGGACGGAAAAACTGTTTTTT. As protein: CASSNRGRTEKLFF.

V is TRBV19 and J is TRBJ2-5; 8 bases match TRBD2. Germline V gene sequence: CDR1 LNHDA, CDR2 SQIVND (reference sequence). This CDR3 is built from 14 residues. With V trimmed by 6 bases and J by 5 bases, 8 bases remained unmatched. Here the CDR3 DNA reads TGTGCCAGTAGAGTGGCGGGAGGAGTCGAGACCCAGTACTTC. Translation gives CASRVAGGVETQYF. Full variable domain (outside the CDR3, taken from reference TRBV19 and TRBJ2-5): DGGITQSPKYLFRKEGQNVTLSCEQNLNHDAMYWYRQDPGQGLRLIYYSQIVNDFQKGDIAEGYSVSREKKESFPLTVTSAQKNPTAFYLCASRVAGGVETQYFGPGTRLLVL.

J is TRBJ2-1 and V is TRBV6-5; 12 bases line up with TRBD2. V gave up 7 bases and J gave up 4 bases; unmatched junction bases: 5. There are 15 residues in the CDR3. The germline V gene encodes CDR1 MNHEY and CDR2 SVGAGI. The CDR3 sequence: CASTQTSGGYNEQFF. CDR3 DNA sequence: TGTGCCAGCACCCAGACTAGCGGGGGTTACAATGAGCAGTTCTTC.

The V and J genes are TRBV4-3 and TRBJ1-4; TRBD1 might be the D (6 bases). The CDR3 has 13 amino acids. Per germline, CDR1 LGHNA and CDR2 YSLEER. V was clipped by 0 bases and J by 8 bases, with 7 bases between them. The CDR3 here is CASSQDGTEKLFF. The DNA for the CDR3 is TGCGCCAGCAGCCAAGATGGGACAGAAAAACTGTTTTTT.

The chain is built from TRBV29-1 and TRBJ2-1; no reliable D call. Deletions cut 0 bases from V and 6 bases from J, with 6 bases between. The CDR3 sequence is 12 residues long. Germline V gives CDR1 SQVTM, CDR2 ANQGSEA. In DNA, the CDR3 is TGCAGCGTTGAAGAAGAGCTCAATGAGCAGTTCTTC. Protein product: CSVEEELNEQFF.

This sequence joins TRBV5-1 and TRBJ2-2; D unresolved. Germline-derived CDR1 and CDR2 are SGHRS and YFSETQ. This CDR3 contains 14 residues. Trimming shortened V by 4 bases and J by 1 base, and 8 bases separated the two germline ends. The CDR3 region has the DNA TGCGCCAGCAGCCCGGACGGGAACACCGGGGAGCTGTTTTTT. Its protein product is CASSPDGNTGELFF.

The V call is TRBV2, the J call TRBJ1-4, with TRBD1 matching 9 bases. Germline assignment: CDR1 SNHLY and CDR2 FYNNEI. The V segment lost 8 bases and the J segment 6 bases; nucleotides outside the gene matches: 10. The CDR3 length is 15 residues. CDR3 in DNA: TGTGCCAGCGGGGATTCCGGGACAGGGCATGAAAAACTGTTTTTT. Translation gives CASGDSGTGHEKLFF. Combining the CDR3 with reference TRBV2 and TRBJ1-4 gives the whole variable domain EPEVTQTPSHQVTQMGQEVILRCVPISNHLYFYWYRQILGQKVEFLVSFYNNEISEKSEIFDDQFSVERPDGSNFTLKIRSTKLEDSAMYFCASGDSGTGHEKLFFGSGTQLSVL.

The CDR3 loop reads CSVWRDRGAYGYTF. The CDR3 region has the DNA TGCAGCGTTTGGAGGGACAGGGGTGCATATGGCTACACCTTC. V is TRBV29-1 and J is TRBJ1-2; 10 bases line up with TRBD1. Per the germline V gene, CDR1 is SQVTM and CDR2 is ANQGSEA. Trimming removed 5 bases from V and 5 bases from J; junction bases left unmatched: 8. The CDR3 is 14 residues long.

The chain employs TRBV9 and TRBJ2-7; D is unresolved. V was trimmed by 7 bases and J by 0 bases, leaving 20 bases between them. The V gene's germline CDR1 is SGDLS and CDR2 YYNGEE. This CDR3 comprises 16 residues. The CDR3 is CASSRAPDGFSYEQYF. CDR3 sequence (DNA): TGTGCCAGCTCTCGTGCCCCCGACGGGTTCTCCTACGAGCAGTACTTC. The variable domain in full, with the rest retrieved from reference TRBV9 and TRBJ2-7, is DSGVTQTPKHLITATGQRVTLRCSPRSGDLSVYWYQQSLDQGLQFLIQYYNGEERAKGNILERFSAQQFPDLHSELNLSSLELGDSALYFCASSRAPDGFSYEQYFGPGTRLTVT.